The text below deals with one T cell receptor beta chain. Its antigen remains unidentified. No qualities accompany the bases; no much larger clone lies one base away. TCRbeta CDR3 regions were amplified from genomic DNA by means of the immunoSEQ Assay, a bias-controlled multiplex PCR. The source study handled its data this way. Within the assay, amplification of reference gene primers was used to estimate how many nucleated cells each sample contained. To quantify the absolute abundance of each unique TCRbeta CDR3 rearrangement, sequence reads were collapsed and filtered. For each sample, productive Simpson clonality was calculated as the square root of Simpson's diversity index over productive rearrangements. The immuneACCESS repertoire file appears here via TCRdb, limited to in-frame rearrangements. These files lack a portion of the clones; in checked studies, under half of the deficit traces to unresolved V genes, and the cause of the others is not known. V, J and clone size are taken as reported in that table, and D and trimming were inferred from the DNA itself. In all, the sample holds more than 200,000 clones, and approximately 79% of those were seen once. The ten most abundant clones make up over 3% of the sample.

Relative to germline, V is 5 bases shorter and J is 2 bases shorter, with 9 bases between their ends. Inclusive of the bounding cysteine and phenylalanine, the CDR3 is 13 residues long. Of all the DNA, just the CDR3 is kept, 39 bases in frame from base 1. Via the germline V gene, CDR1 is SGHVS and CDR2 FQNEAQ. This entry belongs to a study of blood T cell repertoires in COVID-19 (dated by TCRdb to between 2020 and 2021). In terms of the full investigation: The collaborator samples originated in the United States, Italy and Spain and spanned the acute and convalescent phases of COVID-19. The prospective study material was composed of cDNA or gDNA derived from T cells, B-cell-depleted T cells, or PBMCs. Deeply sampled blood TCRbeta repertoires from subjects exposed to, actively infected with, or recovered from COVID-19 were included in the dataset. The repertoires were made available in a free public database intended to serve as a resource for research on the immune response to SARS-CoV-2. Samples were obtained from the ongoing ImmuneRACE study (first 160 participants) and from 1,254 subjects provided by 6 global collaborators. A de-identified subject ID, COVID-19 status, age in years and sex were almost always included in the sample metadata. Where HLA class I and class II types were available, the types were taken from metadata supplied by the sample provider, not from assay-based typing.

Whole blood was collected in K2EDTA tubes by collaborating institutions according to the institutions' own protocols. For TCRbeta analysis, collaborators shipped samples in one of three forms: frozen whole blood, isolated PBMCs, or DNA extracted from either of those sample types. What the research found in general, with its limitations: How much clinical and demographic metadata was included differed by source and by participant, and the metadata was provided uncurated.

Sequencing was performed on peripheral blood. Recombination joined TRBV7-8 with TRBJ1-2, with a weak D call of TRBD1 (6 bases match). This receptor was obtained from a woman aged 40 to 55 with active or convalescent COVID-19. The nucleotide sequence is given as TGTGCCAGCAGCCAACAGGGAAACTATGGCTACACCTTC. The translation is CASSQQGNYGYTF.